The subject of this entry is one T cell receptor beta chain. This record belongs to a study of cytomegalovirus exposure and HLA in healthy donors. CDR1 and CDR2 from the germline V gene are MNHEY and SVGAGI. CDR3 length equals 16 residues. V lost 0 bases to trimming and J lost 2 bases, with 14 bases between them. With 60 Vbeta and 13 Jbeta primers, the PCR was carried out. Assay: immunoSEQ multiplex PCR; the TCRdb copy retains only in-frame clones and omits some. Altogether 130,000 to 150,000 clones are present, around 80% being singletons, with the ten largest covering under 7.5%. Sequencing was performed on PBMCs. V gene TRBV6-5 combines with J gene TRBJ2-7; D might be TRBD1 (5 bases). This receptor was obtained from a man aged 35 to 55 in good health and CMV-seropositive. DNA of the CDR3: TGTGCCAGCAGTTACTCTGGCAGGGCCCTAACCTACGAGCAGTACTTC. Amino acids: CASSYSGRALTYEQYF.